This is a list of T cell receptor beta chains from one sample in a study of shared clonotypes between healthy human individuals. Only in-frame clones appear in the TCRdb table, and some are missing; sequencing was by immunoSEQ multiplex PCR. The sample records under 750,000 clones, about two thirds being singletons. Sequencing was done on a sample of memory CD4+ T cells sorted from blood. The receptors here all came from a young woman in good health. Each CDR3 is given with its conserved first and last residue.

v_gene,len,CDR3aa
TRBV28,13,CASSWGQYEKLFF
TRBV19,14,CASMKLAGDNEQFF
TRBV7-9,16,CASSKWASGRQDTQYF
TRBV5-1,15,CASSFDGQGNYGYTF
TRBV28,12,CASKTPGNTIYF
TRBV28,13,CASSWTRNQPQHF
TRBV2,17,CASSEALLRVVNNEQFF
TRBV25-1,14,CASSRTGTNQPQHF
TRBV5-5,16,CASSSTRDRSNYGYTF
TRBV5-5,14,CASRWDWGTYEQYF
TRBV4-1,14,CASSAWGRDNEQFF
TRBV11-2,16,CASSSKGARGGYEQYF
TRBV7-9,13,CASSLDPSQPQHF
TRBV14,13,CASSPGVVTEAFF
TRBV28,16,CASRYQGQGGRNTIYF
TRBV29-1,15,CSVEDPRTGGYEQYF
TRBV5-4,16,CASSLSGRGGSYEQYF